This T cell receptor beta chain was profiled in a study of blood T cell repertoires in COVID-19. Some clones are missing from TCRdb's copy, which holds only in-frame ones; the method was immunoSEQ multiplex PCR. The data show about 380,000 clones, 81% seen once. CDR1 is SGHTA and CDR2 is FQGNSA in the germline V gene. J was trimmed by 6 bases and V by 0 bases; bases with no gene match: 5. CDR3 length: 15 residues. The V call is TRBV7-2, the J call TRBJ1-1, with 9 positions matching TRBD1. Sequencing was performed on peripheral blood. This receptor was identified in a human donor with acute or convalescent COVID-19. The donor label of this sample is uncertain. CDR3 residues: CASSLALDRGPEAFF. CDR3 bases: TGTGCCAGCAGCTTAGCGCTGGACAGGGGTCCTGAAGCTTTCTTT.